Below, 29 T cell receptor beta chains from the same sample are listed, as sequenced in a study of T cells in Graves' hyperthyroidism and ophthalmopathy (dated by TCRdb to about 2019). The library came from multiplex PCR. Sequencing relied on an Illumina HiSeq 2000. The TCR beta CDR3 regions were amplified from the RNA transcripts. The first round of RT-PCR for the TCR CDR3 was performed with the HTBI primer set and the Qiagen OneStep RT-PCR kit. TCRdb itself trimmed the public reads at Q25 with fastp, ran MiXCR and retained productive beta chains. Rows are unified per CDR3 protein, each entry keeping the most common DNA and genes. The sample includes about 99,000 distinct CDR3 sequences, with 45% to 50% observed a single time. 20% to 30% of the sample comes from the top ten. The sequenced sample consisted of blood. The source is a man aged 35 to 55 with Graves' hyperthyroidism.

Comment on this clonotype: This may be a read error: a much more frequent sequence differs by one nucleotide. V usage is TRBV20-1 and J usage is TRBJ2-4; TRBD1 matches 7 bases. Germline CDR1 reads DFQATT; CDR2 reads SNEGSKA (reference sequence). This CDR3 contains 13 residues. V lost 5 bases and J lost 6; bases outside the gene matches: 7. CDR3 coding DNA: TGCAGTGCTTCGACAGGGAATGGAAACATTCAGTACTTC. Residues: CSASTGNGNIQYF.

The CDR3 spells CASSLGLAGRGGGYTF. The CDR3 DNA sequence: TGTGCCAGCAGCTTAGGACTAGCGGGACGGGGGGGCGGCTACACCTTC. The V gene is TRBV7-2, the J gene TRBJ1-2, with D possibly being TRBD1 (6 bases). Germline lookup yields CDR1 SGHTA and CDR2 FQGNSA. Trimming shortened V by 1 base and J by 8 bases, and 20 bases separated the two germline ends. The CDR3 totals 16 residues. Complete variable domain (other parts from reference TRBV7-2 and TRBJ1-2): GAGVSQSPSNKVTEKGKDVELRCDPISGHTALYWYRQSLGQGLEFLIYFQGNSAPDKSGLPSDRFSAERTGGSVSTLTIQRTQQEDSAVYLCASSLGLAGRGGGYTFGSGTRLTVV.

The table lists this clonotype with many counts. The genes are TRBV25-1 and TRBJ2-3; TRBD2 matches 8 bases. Trimming cost V 3 bases and J 6 bases; bases outside gene matches: 11. In germline, CDR1 is MGHDK, CDR2 SYGVNS. The CDR3 spans 16 residues. In DNA, the CDR3 is TGTGCCAGCAGTGAGCGGACGGGAGGGCCGGGTGATACGCAGTATTTT. Residues: CASSERTGGPGDTQYF.

This chain links TRBV20-1 with TRBJ2-7, with TRBD1 identical over 9 bases. This CDR3 region has 16 residues. Germline V CDR1 and CDR2: DFQATT, SNEGSKA (reference sequence). With V trimmed by 3 bases and J by 3 bases, 12 bases remained unmatched. This chain's CDR3 is CSARGTGLGTGYEQYF. CDR3 DNA: TGCAGTGCTAGGGGGACAGGGTTGGGGACAGGCTACGAGCAGTACTTC.

V is TRBV2 and J is TRBJ2-1, with 7 bases fitting TRBD2. The ends lost 7 bases at V and 4 bases at J; junction bases unmatched: 7. Germline V gives CDR1 SNHLY, CDR2 FYNNEI. CDR3 length: 14 amino acids. DNA for the CDR3: TGTGCCAGCATCCCCATAGCGGGTTACAATGAGCAGTTCTTC. Its protein is CASIPIAGYNEQFF.

The V and J genes are TRBV7-9 and TRBJ1-5; D is unresolved. The CDR3 covers 14 residues. Trimming removed 5 bases at V and 11 bases at J, with 19 bases between. Germline loops: CDR1 SEHNR, CDR2 FQNEAQ (reference sequence). The CDR3 region has the DNA TGTGCCAGCAGCCATGCGGGAGGTCAAGAGACCCAGCATTTT. It codes for CASSHAGGQETQHF.

This clonotype showed up many times. The chain uses TRBV7-9 and TRBJ1-5; 7 bases agree with TRBD1. Looked up from germline, CDR1 is SEHNR and CDR2 is FQNEAQ (reference sequence). CDR3 length: 16 amino acids. The junction had 9 bases not matched to a gene; V was cut back by 3 bases and J by 4 bases. The CDR3 is CASSFSGGRWNQPQHF. The CDR3 nucleotides read TGTGCCAGCAGCTTCTCAGGGGGAAGATGGAATCAGCCCCAGCATTTT.

This chain links TRBV5-1 with TRBJ1-6; maybe TRBD1 (6 bases). This CDR3 spans 18 amino acids. The ends were cut back, 0 bases at V and 7 bases at J, with 20 bases in the middle. Looked up from germline, CDR1 is SGHRS and CDR2 is YFSETQ. The CDR3 DNA is TGCGCCAGCAGCTTGGCACGCATCAGGGGTTCGATGAATTCACCCCTCCACTTT. It is translated as CASSLARIRGSMNSPLHF.

This chain connects TRBV7-7 to TRBJ2-3, with TRBD2 as a possible D gene (6 bases). The germline V gene encodes CDR1 SSHAT and CDR2 FNYEAQ (reference sequence). The CDR3 spans 14 residues. CDR3 nucleotide sequence: TGTGCTAGCGGCCCCGCCGCTAGTACAGATACGCAGTATTTT. Amino acid sequence: CASGPAASTDTQYF.

This clonotype was observed many times. This chain joins TRBV19 and TRBJ1-2; 11 bases agree with TRBD1. V lost 4 bases to trimming and J lost 5 bases; unmatched junction nucleotides: 9. The germline CDR1 and CDR2 sequences are LNHDA and SQIVND (reference sequence). The CDR3 runs to 16 residues. The CDR3 nucleotides are TGTGCCAGTAGTACCCCGGACAGGGGGCGGGGGTATGGCTACACCTTC. Translation: CASSTPDRGRGYGYTF.

The genes are TRBV28 and TRBJ1-1, with TRBD1 matching 7 bases. V shed 4 bases and J 0 bases; nucleotides not matched to a gene: 2. CDR1 and CDR2 from the germline V gene are MDHEN and SYDVKM. The CDR3 totals 14 residues. CDR3: CASSSGGMNTEAFF. The CDR3, as DNA: TGTGCCAGCAGTTCAGGGGGGATGAACACTGAAGCTTTCTTT.

The rearrangement joins TRBV10-2 to TRBJ2-1; D perhaps matches TRBD2 (5 bases). This CDR3 comprises 14 residues. V lost 6 bases, J lost 2 bases, and 11 bases lay in between. The germline CDR1 and CDR2 sequences are WSHSY and SAAADI. This chain's CDR3 is CASRTRGAYNEQFF. CDR3 DNA: TGCGCCAGCAGGACCCGGGGAGCCTACAATGAGCAGTTCTTC.

Turning to this clonotype: A read error is possible here, since a much larger clone lies one base away. This is likely a read error, given that the CDR3 carries no conserved phenylalanine or tryptophan at its end. The chain uses TRBV5-6 and TRBJ2-3, with 9 bases fitting TRBD2. V lost 5 bases and J lost 4; bases outside the gene matches: 5. The CDR3 is 14 amino acids. In germline, CDR1 is SGHDT, CDR2 YYEEEE. CDR3 nucleotides: TGTGCCAGCAGTGAAGCGGGAGGCTCAGATACGCAGTATTGT. As protein: CASSEAGGSDTQYC.

Turning to this clonotype: Since the CDR3 does not end with the conserved phenylalanine or tryptophan, this likely comes from a read error. The gene calls are TRBV7-2 and TRBJ2-7; weak D call: TRBD2 (7 bases). V was trimmed by 5 bases and J by 4 bases, leaving 21 bases between them. CDR3 length equals 16 residues. Per germline, CDR1 SGHTA and CDR2 FQGNSA. The DNA of the CDR3 is TGTGCCAGCAGCAAAGGGGGGCTAGCGGTGAAGTACGAGCAGTACTGC. Its translation is CASSKGGLAVKYEQYC.

This clonotype was recorded at least ten times. The chain links TRBV20-1 to TRBJ1-1; tentatively, D is TRBD1 (5 bases). Germline lookup yields CDR1 DFQATT and CDR2 SNEGSKA (reference sequence). CDR3 size: 13 residues. Trimming removed 8 bases from V and 6 bases from J, with 19 bases in between. CDR3 nucleotides: TGCAGTCCTCACGGGGGGAAGCACTCTGAAGCTTTCTTT. This translates into CSPHGGKHSEAFF.

This rearrangement joins TRBV18 to TRBJ1-6; D unclear. The CDR3 has 13 residues. Trimming removed 4 bases at V and 0 bases at J, with 1 base between. Germline CDR1 KGHSH, CDR2 LQKENI. The CDR3 coding sequence is TGTGCCAGCTCACACTCCTATAATTCACCCCTCCACTTT. This codes for CASSHSYNSPLHF.

Ten or more counts support this clonotype. This chain links TRBV11-2 with TRBJ1-1, with a weak D call TRBD1 (6 bases). The CDR3 runs 15 residues. The germline V gene has CDR1 SGHAT and CDR2 FQNNGV. V lost 1 base to trimming and J lost 5 bases, with 14 bases between them. The CDR3 is CASSLGGRGVTEAFF. The CDR3 DNA follows: TGTGCCAGCAGCTTAGGGGGCAGGGGAGTTACTGAAGCTTTCTTT.

This clonotype appeared many times. The chain is built from TRBV12-3 or TRBV12-4 and TRBJ2-1; 8 nucleotides match TRBD1. CDR3 length: 13 amino acids. V dropped 6 bases and J dropped 7; count of bases not matched to a gene: 5. This CDR3 reads CASRETGGNEQFF. In DNA form, the CDR3 reads TGTGCCAGCAGAGAAACAGGGGGAAATGAGCAGTTCTTC.

This clonotype was detected ten times or more. This chain connects TRBV25-1 to TRBJ1-1, with a possible D match to TRBD1 (5 bases). The CDR3 sequence is 16 residues long. In germline, CDR1 is MGHDK, CDR2 SYGVNS. The V and J ends lost 1 base and 2 bases respectively, with 14 bases between them. Written as DNA, the CDR3 is TGTGCCAGCAGTGAATTGCCTGGGGGTAGAAACACTGAAGCTTTCTTT. As protein: CASSELPGGRNTEAFF.

Many counts were recorded for this clonotype. The rearrangement links TRBV11-2 to TRBJ1-1, with a possible D match to TRBD1 (5 bases). The V and J ends lost 4 bases and 4 bases respectively, with 16 bases between them. CDR3 size: 15 residues. CDR1 SGHAT and CDR2 FQNNGV come from the germline V gene. The CDR3 DNA follows: TGTGCCAGCAGCTCCCCGGGACGGCGAGTCACTGAAGCTTTCTTT. This sequence encodes CASSSPGRRVTEAFF.

This clonotype was counted many times. The chain links TRBV10-1 to TRBJ1-5, with TRBD1 as a possible D gene (5 bases). This CDR3 has 14 amino acids. Germline V gene data show CDR1 as WNHNN and CDR2 as SYGVQD (reference sequence). Trimming took 8 bases from V and 1 from J, leaving 12 bases between them. DNA for the CDR3: TGCGCCAGCTTCAGACAGACCAGCAATCAGCCCCAGCATTTT. This encodes CASFRQTSNQPQHF.

On this clonotype: This is likely a read error, given that the CDR3 carries no conserved phenylalanine or tryptophan at its end. The chain carries TRBV2 and TRBJ2-7; D possibly corresponds to TRBD1 (6 bases). Trimming pared 4 bases from V and 7 bases from J, leaving 23 bases between. This CDR3 comprises 16 residues. Germline CDR1 reads SNHLY; CDR2 reads FYNNEI. The CDR3 is CASSAWGTPQNNEQYL. As DNA, the CDR3 is TGTGCCAGCAGTGCCTGGGGGACACCCCAAAACAATGAGCAGTACCTC.

The V call is TRBV25-1, the J call TRBJ2-3; perhaps TRBD2 as D (5 bases). V lost 3 bases to trimming and J lost 8 bases, with 12 bases between them. The CDR3 runs 13 residues. Germline CDR1 MGHDK, CDR2 SYGVNS. The CDR3 DNA follows: TGTGCCAGCAGTGAGATAGGTCGGGGTACGCAGTATTTT. This sequence encodes CASSEIGRGTQYF.

At least ten counts were recorded for this clonotype. The V and J genes are TRBV5-5 and TRBJ1-1; possible D gene TRBD1, 5 bases. V gave up 3 bases and J gave up 3 bases, with 12 bases separating them. The germline gives CDR1 SGHKS, CDR2 YYEKEE (reference sequence). The CDR3 is 14 amino acids. CDR3 sequence (DNA): TGTGCCAGCAGCTGGGGAGGGGCGGACACTGAAGCTTTCTTT. As protein: CASSWGGADTEAFF.

CDR3 DNA sequence: TGCAGTGCGACGACTAGCGGAAACACCGGGGAGCTGTTTTTT. Its translation: CSATTSGNTGELFF. V is TRBV20-1 and J is TRBJ2-2; 9 bases are a match to TRBD2. The CDR3 length is 14 residues. Germline values: CDR1 DFQATT, CDR2 SNEGSKA (reference sequence). V was clipped by 6 bases and J by 2 bases; unmatched bases: 4.

There are many counts of this clonotype. J is TRBJ1-5 and V is TRBV12-3 or TRBV12-4; TRBD1 matches 7 bases. The J segment lost 7 bases and the V segment lost 5 bases, leaving 5 bases of the junction unmatched. The CDR3 totals 13 residues. The CDR3 sequence is CASSEQGRQPQHF. CDR3 coding DNA: TGTGCCAGCAGTGAACAGGGGAGGCAGCCCCAGCATTTT.

CDR3 nucleotides: TGCAGTGCTAGCGGGGGTGGGGCCCAGTACTTC. This encodes CSASGGGAQYF. The V and J genes are TRBV20-1 and TRBJ2-5, with D possibly being TRBD2 (6 bases). The CDR3 length is 11 residues. The germline V and J ends were trimmed by 3 bases and 9 bases, with 11 bases remaining between them. CDR1 is DFQATT and CDR2 is SNEGSKA in the germline V gene (reference sequence).

On this clonotype: This clone may be a read error of a much larger clone one base away. The chain has TRBV5-1 and TRBJ1-5; D uncertain. The CDR3 spans 16 residues. The germline V gene encodes CDR1 SGHRS and CDR2 YFSETQ. For the CDR3, the DNA is TGCACCAGCAGCTTGGCTGGGTCCGAGGGCAATCAGCCCCAGCATTTT. Amino acids: CTSSLAGSEGNQPQHF.

CDR3 protein: CASSQEFGTGWTTEAFF. CDR3 DNA sequence: TGCGCCAGCAGCCAAGAGTTTGGGACAGGGTGGACCACTGAAGCTTTCTTT. This sequence joins TRBV4-3 and TRBJ1-1; 9 bases are a match to TRBD1. Germline assignment: CDR1 LGHNA and CDR2 YSLEER. Germline trimming cut 0 bases from V and 4 bases from J; bases unmatched to any gene: 9. This CDR3 has 17 residues.